This T cell receptor beta chain was sequenced in a study of cytomegalovirus exposure and HLA in healthy donors. Vbeta (60) and Jbeta (13) primers were used in the PCR. Repertoires were generated with immunoSEQ multiplex PCR, while TCRdb's copy carries only in-frame clones and drops some. The repertoire consists of about 130,000 clones, with around 77% occurring once and the leading ten covering approximately 2%. For this clone: What it recognizes is unknown.

Overall study findings and caveats: At a 0.05 false discovery rate, a later analysis found 18,000 or so TCR beta sequences to be associated with HLA alleles.

Source material: PBMCs. This receptor was identified in a man aged 25 to 45 in good health and CMV-seronegative.

The CDR3 sequence is CASSDIQGRRTEAFF. The CDR3 DNA follows: TGTGCCAGCAGTGATATTCAGGGGCGGAGAACTGAAGCTTTCTTT. The chain employs TRBV2 and TRBJ1-1; D possibly corresponds to TRBD1 (6 bases). The germline V gene encodes CDR1 SNHLY and CDR2 FYNNEI. The length of the CDR3 is 15 residues. V lost 3 bases, J lost 5 bases, and 16 bases lay in between. The variable domain in full, completed from reference TRBV2 and TRBJ1-1, reads EPEVTQTPSHQVTQMGQEVILRCVPISNHLYFYWYRQILGQKVEFLVSFYNNEISEKSEIFDDQFSVERPDGSNFTLKIRSTKLEDSAMYFCASSDIQGRRTEAFFGQGTRLTVV.